Detailed here is one T cell receptor (beta chain). No antigen is known for it. The sample comes from a study of cytomegalovirus exposure and HLA in healthy donors. Clones were sequenced by immunoSEQ multiplex PCR, and TCRdb holds only the in-frame ones, with some missing. The table lists more than 200,000 clones, over 75% of them singletons. The CDR3 has 18 residues. The germline CDR1 and CDR2 sequences are SEHNR and FQNEAQ (reference sequence). V was pared by 4 bases and J by 4 bases, with 24 bases between. Study-wide results and limits: The finding came from a later analysis; first-cohort TCR clusters tended to co-occur in the approximately 120 validation repertoires. The classifier reportedly diagnosed cytomegalovirus status with high specificity and sensitivity. 164 TCR beta chains were listed as cytomegalovirus-associated.

The source of this sequence is a man aged 18 to 30 in good health and CMV-seropositive. V and J are TRBV7-9 and TRBJ2-3, with TRBD2 as a possible D gene (5 bases). The sequenced material came from PBMCs. CDR3 nucleotide sequence: TGTGCCAGCAGCTATAGAAGTCTAGGAAAGGAGGAACCAGATACGCAGTATTTT. Its translation: CASSYRSLGKEEPDTQYF.